This passage covers 9 T cell receptor beta chains from one sample sequenced in a study of blood T cell repertoires in COVID-19. The protocol was immunoSEQ multiplex PCR, while the TCRdb copy is restricted to in-frame clones and leaves out a portion. The sample lists fewer than 65,000 clones; 75% to 90% were seen once. Input material: peripheral blood. Receptor source: a woman aged 55-75 years with COVID-19, enrolled during active disease.

The CDR3 spells CATSKDRGGNQPQHF. DNA for the CDR3: TGTGCCACCAGCAAGGACAGGGGAGGCAATCAGCCCCAGCATTTT. The chain is built from TRBV15 and TRBJ1-5, with 9 positions matching TRBD1. The junction had 3 bases not matched to a gene; V was cut back by 4 bases and J by 2 bases. CDR1 is LNHNV, CDR2 YYDKDF, per germline (reference sequence). The CDR3 is 15 residues long.

This chain uses TRBV3-1 (or the pseudogene TRBV3-2) with TRBJ2-7; 10 nucleotides match TRBD1. Germline CDR1 is LGHDT and CDR2 is YNNKEL (reference sequence). CDR3 length equals 17 residues. J was trimmed by 1 base and V by 6 bases; bases with no gene match: 12. Written as DNA, the CDR3 is TGTGCCAGCAGTTATCGTCCGGAGGGACAGGGGTCCTACGAGCAGTACTTC. Protein sequence: CASSYRPEGQGSYEQYF.

The rearrangement links TRBV10-1 to TRBJ1-2, with D uncertain. The germline gives CDR1 WNHNN, CDR2 SYGVQD (reference sequence). Trimming took off 3 bases at V and 4 bases at J, with 9 bases between the two ends. There are 13 residues in the CDR3. The CDR3 reads CASSELAGYGYTF. The DNA of the CDR3 is TGCGCCAGCAGTGAACTCGCCGGCTATGGCTACACCTTC.

The V call is TRBV5-1, the J call TRBJ1-2, with 8 bases lining up with TRBD1. V lost 1 base, J lost 8 bases, and 13 bases stayed unmatched. The CDR3 runs to 16 residues. Germline values: CDR1 SGHRS, CDR2 YFSETQ. The CDR3 loop is CASSLRGGQGSSGYTF. In nucleotides, the CDR3 is TGCGCCAGCAGCTTGCGCGGCGGACAGGGATCGAGCGGCTACACCTTC.

This rearrangement joins TRBV5-4 to TRBJ2-2; 10 bases are shared with TRBD2. CDR1 is SGHNT, CDR2 YYREEE, per germline (reference sequence). This CDR3 has 17 amino acids. J lost 5 bases, V lost 0 bases, and 7 bases had no gene match. The CDR3 bases are TGTGCCAGCAGCTTGGGGGTAGCGGGAGGCGGTACCGGGGAGCTGTTTTTT. Its translation: CASSLGVAGGGTGELFF.

CDR3 DNA: TGTGCCAGCAGCGTAGGGGCTAGCGGGAGAACATGGGAGCAGTACTTC. Protein product: CASSVGASGRTWEQYF. J is TRBJ2-7 and V is TRBV9; 10 bases line up with TRBD2. Germline CDR1 reads SGDLS; CDR2 reads YYNGEE. With 0 bases clipped from V and 7 bases from J, the junction kept 10 bases outside the gene matches. The CDR3 covers 16 residues.

The chain is built from TRBV28 and TRBJ1-6; D gene uncertain. Germline V gene sequence: CDR1 MDHEN, CDR2 SYDVKM. Trimming took off 6 bases at V and 7 bases at J, with 19 bases between the two ends. The length of the CDR3 is 16 residues. The CDR3 DNA follows: TGTGCCAGCAGCCCAAGCGGCAGCGACTCCAATTCACCCCTCCACTTT. It yields the protein CASSPSGSDSNSPLHF.

This clone was observed a few times. The V call is TRBV30, the J call TRBJ1-5, with unresolved D. CDR3 length: 14 residues. The V gene lost 0 bases and the J gene lost 1 base, with 7 bases spanning the gap. Per the germline V gene, CDR1 is GTSNPN and CDR2 is SVGIG (reference sequence). The CDR3: CAWSVENSNQPQHF. CDR3 in DNA: TGTGCCTGGAGTGTGGAGAACAGCAATCAGCCCCAGCATTTT.

The chain uses TRBV10-3 and TRBJ2-3; 8 positions agree with TRBD1. Trimming took 8 bases from V and 1 from J; bases not matched to a gene: 8. The CDR3 totals 15 residues. Germline lookup yields CDR1 ENHRY and CDR2 SYGVKD. CDR3 loop: CAIGGQAGGTDTQYF. As DNA, the CDR3 is TGTGCCATCGGGGGACAGGCCGGAGGCACAGATACGCAGTATTTT.